These 10 T cell receptor beta chains were all obtained from the same sample, sequenced in a study of T cells in tuberculosis. TCRdb's copy holds only in-frame clones and misses some; the assay was immunoSEQ multiplex PCR. The table lists more than 70,000 clones, roughly 90% of them singletons, with approximately 1.9% in the top ten. Sorting used thawed, overnight-rested PBMC stained with anti-CD3, a viability dye and GMM-loaded CD1B tetramer. C32 glucose monomycolate from Rhodococcus equi was loaded onto the CD1B tetramers. Source material: CD1b-GMM tetramer-negative cells sorted from PBMCs. Receptors originate from an adult woman with latent tuberculosis.

This chain uses TRBV7-9 with TRBJ2-1; a weak D match, TRBD1 (6 bases). V gave up 4 bases and J gave up 1 base, with 17 bases separating them. Germline CDR1 SEHNR, CDR2 FQNEAQ (reference sequence). The length of the CDR3 is 17 residues. In nucleotides, the CDR3 is TGTGCCAGCAGCTCAGGGGCGACAAGGCGGTCCTACAATGAGCAGTTCTTC. It translates to CASSSGATRRSYNEQFF.

This chain links TRBV27 with TRBJ1-4; TRBD1 agrees at 8 bases. This CDR3 region has 14 residues. CDR1 and CDR2 from the germline V gene are MNHEY and SMNVEV (reference sequence). J lost 9 bases, V lost 5 bases, and 8 bases had no gene match. CDR3 DNA: TGTGCCAGCAGTATAGGACAGGGAGTTCAAAAACTGTTTTTT. It translates to CASSIGQGVQKLFF.

The V gene is TRBV7-2, the J gene TRBJ1-2; D uncertain. The CDR3 has 12 residues. Per the germline V gene, CDR1 is SGHTA and CDR2 is FQGNSA. Trimming shortened V by 3 bases and J by 5 bases, and 7 bases separated the two germline ends. The CDR3 nucleotides read TGTGCCAGCAGCTTCGCCCTATATGGCTACACCTTC. Encoded protein: CASSFALYGYTF. Full variable domain (rest looked up from reference TRBV7-2 and TRBJ1-2): GAGVSQSPSNKVTEKGKDVELRCDPISGHTALYWYRQSLGQGLEFLIYFQGNSAPDKSGLPSDRFSAERTGGSVSTLTIQRTQQEDSAVYLCASSFALYGYTFGSGTRLTVV.

The CDR3 nucleotides are TGCAGCGTTGAGAAGGAGGGGTCCGAGCAGTACTTC. Translating gives CSVEKEGSEQYF. V gene TRBV29-1 combines with J gene TRBJ2-7; maybe TRBD2 (6 bases). This CDR3 comprises 12 residues. CDR1 and CDR2 (germline): SQVTM, ANQGSEA. V was shortened by 3 bases and J by 6 bases, with 12 bases between the two germline ends.

The V and J genes are TRBV6-1 and TRBJ1-2; perhaps TRBD1 as D (6 bases). The CDR3 extends over 15 amino acids. Deletions cut 5 bases from V and 3 bases from J, with 16 bases between. Looked up from germline, CDR1 is MNHNS and CDR2 is SASEGT. The chain's CDR3 is CASSSRQDHYYGYTF. The CDR3 coding sequence is TGTGCCAGCAGTTCAAGACAGGATCACTACTATGGCTACACCTTC.

J is TRBJ2-2 and V is TRBV30; D gene ambiguous. Between the trimmed V and J ends, which lost 4 bases and 5 bases, there was a span of 5 bases. This CDR3 is built from 11 residues. The germline gives CDR1 GTSNPN, CDR2 SVGIG (reference sequence). The CDR3 DNA follows: TGTGCCTGGATGAGGACCGGGGAGCTGTTTTTT. It translates to CAWMRTGELFF.

The V gene is TRBV10-3, the J gene TRBJ2-3, with D possibly matching TRBD2 (6 bases). Trimming left V 3 bases short and J 4 bases short, with 8 bases between. The CDR3 runs to 13 residues. Germline-derived CDR1 and CDR2 are ENHRY and SYGVKD. DNA for the CDR3: TGTGCCATCAGTGACGGGGGAGCAGATACGCAGTATTTT. Its translation is CAISDGGADTQYF.

The chain employs TRBV5-8 and TRBJ2-3; 8 bases map to TRBD1. The CDR3 is made up of 15 amino acids. From germline, CDR1 is SGHTS and CDR2 YDEGEE. V lost 5 bases, J lost 2 bases, and 7 bases stayed unmatched. The CDR3, as DNA: TGTGCCAGCAGTGTGGGACAGGTAAACACAGATACGCAGTATTTT. Encoded protein: CASSVGQVNTDTQYF.

This chain connects TRBV30 to TRBJ1-2, with a tentative D call TRBD1 (5 bases). Deletions cut 5 bases from V and 4 bases from J, with 23 bases between. This CDR3 contains 16 residues. Germline V gene sequence: CDR1 GTSNPN, CDR2 SVGIG (reference sequence). CDR3 region: CAWQAGGHRGGYGYTF. CDR3 bases: TGTGCCTGGCAGGCTGGCGGACACCGAGGTGGCTATGGCTACACCTTC.

V usage is TRBV27 and J usage is TRBJ2-5; 15 bases are shared with TRBD2. Per the germline V gene, CDR1 is MNHEY and CDR2 is SMNVEV (reference sequence). After removal of 6 bases from V and 9 bases from J, the junction contained 8 bases not matched to a gene. There are 15 residues in the CDR3. CDR3 in DNA: TGTGCCAGCAGCCGGACTAGCGGGGGGGCGGAGGCCCAGTACTTC. Its translation: CASSRTSGGAEAQYF.